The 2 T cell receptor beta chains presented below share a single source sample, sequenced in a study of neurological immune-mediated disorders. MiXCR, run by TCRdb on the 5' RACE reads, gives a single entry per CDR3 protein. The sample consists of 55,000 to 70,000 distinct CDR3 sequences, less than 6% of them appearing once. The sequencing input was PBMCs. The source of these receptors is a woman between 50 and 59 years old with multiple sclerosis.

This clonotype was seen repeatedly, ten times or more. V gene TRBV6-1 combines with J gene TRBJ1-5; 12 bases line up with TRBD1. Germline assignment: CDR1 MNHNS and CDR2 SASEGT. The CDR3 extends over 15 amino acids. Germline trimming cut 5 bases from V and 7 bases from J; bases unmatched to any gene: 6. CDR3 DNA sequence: TGTGCCAGCAGTCCGGGACAGGGGGCCAGACAGCCCCAGCATTTT. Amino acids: CASSPGQGARQPQHF.

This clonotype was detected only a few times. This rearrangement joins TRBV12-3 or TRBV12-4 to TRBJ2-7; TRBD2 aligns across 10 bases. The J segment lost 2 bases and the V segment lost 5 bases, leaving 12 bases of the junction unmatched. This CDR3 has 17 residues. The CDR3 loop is CASSPTLLAGAPYEQYF. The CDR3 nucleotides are TGTGCCAGCAGTCCAACCCTTCTAGCGGGGGCCCCCTACGAGCAGTACTTC.